This entry is about one T cell receptor (beta chain). Per the study methods: Researchers report that nucleated cell counts were estimated from reference gene primer amplification. Repertoires were generated with immunoSEQ multiplex PCR, while TCRdb's copy carries only in-frame clones and drops some. V, J and clone size derive from that table, while D and trimming were established from the DNA sequence. The data hold tens of thousands of clones, with about four fifths observed a single time. This specimen belongs to a study of blood T cell repertoires in COVID-19. Turning to the study itself: The United States, Italy and Spain were the sources of the acute and convalescent COVID-19 samples.

This TCR came from a human donor in a cohort sampled during active COVID-19. The specimen sequenced was peripheral blood.

Here the CDR3 reads CASSLGVSQGIHEQYF. The CDR3 nucleotides are TGCGCCAGCAGCTTGGGGGTGTCGCAGGGTATCCACGAGCAGTACTTC. The V gene is TRBV5-1, the J gene TRBJ2-7; TRBD1 might be the D (5 bases). The germline V gene has CDR1 SGHRS and CDR2 YFSETQ. V was cut by 0 bases and J by 5 bases, with 18 bases left in between. This CDR3 contains 16 residues.